This TCR beta chain was recovered during a study of identical twins. The CDR3 totals 16 residues. CDR1 is LGHNA and CDR2 is YNFKEQ in the germline V gene. Unmatched junction bases numbered 9, after V lost 4 bases and J lost 2 bases. Template switching created a universal primer site, and the cDNA included unique molecular identifiers. TCRdb independently ran MiXCR on the 5' RACE reads; one entry per CDR3 protein. The sample consists of 550,000 to 700,000 distinct CDR3 sequences, 9.6% of them appearing once. There are many counts of this clonotype. The same data also went into a second study, on yellow fever vaccine responses in identical twins.

Sequencing was carried out using PBMCs. This TCR came from a woman aged 18-35 years in good health. The J gene is TRBJ2-7, the V gene TRBV4-2; 9 nucleotides match TRBD2. The chain's CDR3 is CASSRHSGGPTYEQYF. CDR3 DNA sequence: TGTGCCAGCAGCCGCCATAGCGGGGGCCCAACCTACGAGCAGTACTTC.